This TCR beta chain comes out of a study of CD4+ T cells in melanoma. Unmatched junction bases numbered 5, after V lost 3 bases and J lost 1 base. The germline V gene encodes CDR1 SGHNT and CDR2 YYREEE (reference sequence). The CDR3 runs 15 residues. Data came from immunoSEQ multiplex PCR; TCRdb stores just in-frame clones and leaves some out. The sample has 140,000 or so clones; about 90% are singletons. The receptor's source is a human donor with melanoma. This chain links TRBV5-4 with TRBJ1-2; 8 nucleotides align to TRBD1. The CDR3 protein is CASSSKTGVNYGYTF. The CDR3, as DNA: TGTGCCAGCAGCTCAAAGACAGGGGTTAACTATGGCTACACCTTC.